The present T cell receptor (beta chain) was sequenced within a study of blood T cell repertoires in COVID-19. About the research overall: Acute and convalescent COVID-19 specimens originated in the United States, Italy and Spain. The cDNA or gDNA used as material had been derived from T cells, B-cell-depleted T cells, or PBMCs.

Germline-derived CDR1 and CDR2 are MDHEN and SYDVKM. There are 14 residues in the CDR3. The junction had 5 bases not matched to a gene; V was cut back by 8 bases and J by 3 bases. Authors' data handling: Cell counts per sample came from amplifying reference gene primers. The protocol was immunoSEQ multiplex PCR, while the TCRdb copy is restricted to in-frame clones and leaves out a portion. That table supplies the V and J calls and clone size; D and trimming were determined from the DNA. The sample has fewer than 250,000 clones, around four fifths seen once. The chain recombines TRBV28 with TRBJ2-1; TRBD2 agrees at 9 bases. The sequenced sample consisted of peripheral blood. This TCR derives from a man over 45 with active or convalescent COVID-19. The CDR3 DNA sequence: TGTGCCAGCGATAGCGGGAGTGGCTACAATGAGCAGTTCTTC. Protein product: CASDSGSGYNEQFF.